This T cell receptor beta chain was identified during a study of shared clonotypes between healthy human individuals. Study-wide results and limits: Larger richness was generally estimated for naive than memory subsets. Several donors shared approximately 5% of their naive CD4 clonotypes. Large sequencing depth failed to make sorted-subset sequencing complete, rarefaction showed.

All of the donors resided in Nashville, Tennessee, and each was a Caucasian adult. Data came from immunoSEQ multiplex PCR; TCRdb stores just in-frame clones and leaves some out. The data hold nearly 1,000,000 clones, with over 75% observed a single time. Notes on this clone: The target antigen is unknown.

The clonotype originates from a young man in good health. The sequencing input was memory CD4+ T cells sorted from blood. Stated subset: CD45RA-negative fraction.

The CDR3 reads CASSPGQGSTGELFF. DNA of the CDR3: TGTGCCAGCAGCCCGGGACAGGGGAGTACCGGGGAGCTGTTTTTT. The chain recombines TRBV2 with TRBJ2-2; TRBD1 aligns across 10 bases. Germline V gives CDR1 SNHLY, CDR2 FYNNEI. The CDR3 has 15 residues. V shed 6 bases, J shed 5 bases, and the junction held 6 bases outside the gene matches. Based on the CDR3 plus reference TRBV2 and TRBJ2-2, the full variable domain is EPEVTQTPSHQVTQMGQEVILRCVPISNHLYFYWYRQILGQKVEFLVSFYNNEISEKSEIFDDQFSVERPDGSNFTLKIRSTKLEDSAMYFCASSPGQGSTGELFFGEGSRLTVL.